This TCR beta chain emerged from a study of CD8 T cells in ankylosing spondylitis. Study-level results: Reports say disease-linked clones showed up significantly more in matched ankylosing spondylitis synovial fluid. A motif in TCR beta, a set of roughly eight highly homologous variants, appeared characteristic of ankylosing spondylitis blood.

Construction of TCR beta libraries was performed using quantitative 5'-RACE with molecular barcodes. One entry per CDR3 protein results from TCRdb running MiXCR on the 5' RACE reads. The sample has under 450,000 distinct CDR3 sequences; approximately 17% are singletons. V was pared by 5 bases and J by 3 bases, with 10 bases between. The CDR3 runs 13 residues. Germline lookup yields CDR1 SEHNR and CDR2 FQNEAQ (reference sequence). This clonotype was detected a few times. The antigen is not known. This sequence joins TRBV7-9 and TRBJ1-1, with TRBD1 as a possible D gene (5 bases). The sequence was obtained from a male donor with ankylosing spondylitis. Source material: blood, either unsorted or a sorted T cell fraction (not recorded which). The CDR3 loop is CASSPGFHTEAFF. As DNA, the CDR3 is TGTGCCAGCAGCCCAGGGTTTCACACTGAAGCTTTCTTT.